This T cell receptor beta chain was obtained from a study of blood T cells in healthy people across ages (dated by TCRdb to 2015 to 2017). Broadly, across the study: In model experiments, roughly one uniquely barcoded TCR beta cDNA molecule per two T cells was captured by template switching. Using deep sequencing normalized with unique cDNA molecular identifiers, the study measured how TCR beta repertoire diversity changes with age. The donors were divided into four age groups: young (average around 15 years), middle-aged (roughly 42), aged (roughly 66) and long-lived (about 80). To avoid experimental bias, donors of different ages were distributed randomly across sequencing lanes. The study analyzed two additional independent replicas of 1 million unique cDNA reads from the same blood draw for two donors, one aged 18 to 30 and one aged 80 or older. Overall study outcomes, separate from this receptor: Observed TCR beta diversity correlated strongly with the percentage of naive T cells measured by flow cytometry. The long-lived group showed more naive CD4+ T cells, fewer expanded clones and increased TCR diversity than the aged group, suggesting age selection. Estimates of total diversity from one million sequenced T cells were regarded as lower bounds and underestimates. As age increased, observed TCR beta diversity per million T cells dropped in a roughly linear way, and a significant reduction was already evident by age about 40. Donor CMV infection status was unknown, potentially confounding age-related changes in expanded clonotypes. Bulk unsorted PBMC profiling prevented conclusive comparison of naive and antigen-experienced compartments.

Libraries were prepared through 5' RACE. The run used an Illumina HiSeq 2500. A second PCR of roughly 6 to 12 cycles was run with a J-beta primer mix and a sample-barcoded 5' primer. A template-switch 5' adaptor carrying 12 random nucleotides introduced a unique molecular identifier onto each TCR beta cDNA molecule. Each sample yielded at least 3 million CDR3-containing paired-end reads. First-strand cDNA was synthesized from all RNA with the Mint cDNA synthesis kit, primed by a TRBC-specific oligonucleotide. Following uracil-DNA glycosylase treatment, all cDNA underwent a first 18-cycle PCR with the universal primers M1SS and BC2_uni_R. Per the original workflow: Normalization of each sample was performed by random selection of 1 million high-quality reads, each carrying a distinct molecular identifier. Instead of being binned into consensus sequences, reads that shared molecular identifiers were thrown out. CDR3 identification, clonotype clustering and error correction used MiTCR with a Q25 quality threshold and the strictest error-elimination algorithm. A nonparametric unseen species model with Euler transformation was used to estimate lower-bound total TCR beta diversity. The public sequencing data were trimmed at Q25 with fastp and processed into clonotypes with MiXCR by TCRdb, which kept only in-frame beta chains. Duplicate CDR3 protein sequences are folded into a single record with the most common DNA and genes. For this entry, the V and J calls and clone size follow TCRdb and not the study's own pipeline. Recorded for this sample are some 900,000 distinct CDR3 sequences; around 28% of them occurred a single time. Approximately 15% of the sample rests with the top ten.

The donors were roughly 38 Caucasian individuals from Russia, aged roughly 6 to 100 years, who were systemically healthy. Approximately 11 milliliters of peripheral blood were drawn from each donor into EDTA-treated Vacutainer tubes. Ficoll-Paque density-gradient centrifugation was used to isolate PBMCs, with at least 6.5 million per sample. Total RNA was extracted from PBMCs with Trizol reagent, with at least 6 micrograms obtained per sample. For every donor, flow cytometry on a PBMC aliquot measured the percentage of naive CD45RAhigh/CD27high T cells. Notes on this clonotype: The specificity of this receptor is unknown. No much larger clone is present one base from it, and per-base qualities are unavailable.

Spanning cysteine to phenylalanine, the CDR3 consists of 14 amino acids. Only the CDR3 part of the read is kept: 42 bases, read in frame from the first base. The germline V gene specifies KGHDR as CDR1 and SFDVKD as CDR2. The V and J ends are trimmed by 4 bases and 8 bases, leaving 16 bases between them. Specimen: blood. The clonotype was recovered from a woman aged 80 or over in good health. The V and J segments used are TRBV24-1 and TRBJ1-2, with TRBD1 perhaps the D gene, on 5 matching bases. CDR3 region: CATSEGVKSFGYTF. Read as DNA, the sequence is TGTGCCACCAGTGAGGGGGTCAAGTCTTTCGGCTACACCTTC.